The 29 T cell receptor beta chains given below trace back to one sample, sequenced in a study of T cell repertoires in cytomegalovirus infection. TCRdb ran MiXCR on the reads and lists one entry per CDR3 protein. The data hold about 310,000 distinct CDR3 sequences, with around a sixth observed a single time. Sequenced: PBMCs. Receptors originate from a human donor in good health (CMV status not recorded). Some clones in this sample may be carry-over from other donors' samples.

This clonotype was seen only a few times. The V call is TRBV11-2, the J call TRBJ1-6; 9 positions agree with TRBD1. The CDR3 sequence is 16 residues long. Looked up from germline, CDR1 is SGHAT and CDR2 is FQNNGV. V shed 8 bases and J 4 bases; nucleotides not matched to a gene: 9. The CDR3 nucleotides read TGTGCCAGCGGGCGTTCCGGACAGGGGTATAATTCACCCCTCCACTTT. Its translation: CASGRSGQGYNSPLHF.

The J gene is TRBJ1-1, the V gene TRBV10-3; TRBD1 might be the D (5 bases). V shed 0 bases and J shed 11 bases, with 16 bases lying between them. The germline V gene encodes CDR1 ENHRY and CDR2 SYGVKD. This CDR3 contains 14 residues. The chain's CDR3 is CAISESTDSGTAFF. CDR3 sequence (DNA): TGTGCCATCAGTGAGTCGACGGATTCAGGGACGGCTTTCTTT.

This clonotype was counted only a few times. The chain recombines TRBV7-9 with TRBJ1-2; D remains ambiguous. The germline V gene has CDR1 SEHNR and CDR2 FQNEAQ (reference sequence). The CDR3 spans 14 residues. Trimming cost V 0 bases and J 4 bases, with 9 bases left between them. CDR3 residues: CASSLASDGYGYTF. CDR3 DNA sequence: TGTGCCAGCAGCTTAGCCTCAGACGGCTATGGCTACACCTTC.

Here the CDR3 DNA reads TGTGCCAGCAAACGAAGACTGGGACAGGGACCCTCTGGGGCCAACGTCCTGACTTTC. The encoded protein is CASKRRLGQGPSGANVLTF. The chain combines TRBV6-8 with TRBJ2-6; 9 nucleotides agree with TRBD1. CDR3 length: 19 amino acids. The V gene end was trimmed by 7 bases and the J gene end by 0 bases; junction bases not matched to a gene: 13. Looked up from germline, CDR1 is MNHGY and CDR2 is SAAAGT.

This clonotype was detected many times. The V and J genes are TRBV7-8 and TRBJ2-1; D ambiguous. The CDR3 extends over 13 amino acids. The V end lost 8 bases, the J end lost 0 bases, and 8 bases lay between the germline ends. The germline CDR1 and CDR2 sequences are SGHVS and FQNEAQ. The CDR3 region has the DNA TGTGCCAGCGGGCAAAGCTCCTACAATGAGCAGTTCTTC. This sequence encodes CASGQSSYNEQFF.

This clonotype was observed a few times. CDR3 loop: CASSYRQEGDEQYF. The CDR3, as DNA: TGTGCCAGCAGTTACAGGCAGGAAGGTGACGAGCAGTACTTC. The genes are TRBV6-6 and TRBJ2-7; D uncertain. CDR1 is MNHNY, CDR2 SVGAGI, per germline (reference sequence). There are 14 residues in the CDR3. The V end was cut by 2 bases, the J end by 5 bases, with 13 bases between.

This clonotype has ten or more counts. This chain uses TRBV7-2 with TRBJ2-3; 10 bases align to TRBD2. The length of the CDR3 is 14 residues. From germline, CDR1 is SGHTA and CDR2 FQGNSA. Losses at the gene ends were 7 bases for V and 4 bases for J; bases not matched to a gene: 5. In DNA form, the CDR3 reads TGTGCCAGCACCAAAGCGGGGGGGCCAGATACGCAGTATTTT. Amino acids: CASTKAGGPDTQYF.

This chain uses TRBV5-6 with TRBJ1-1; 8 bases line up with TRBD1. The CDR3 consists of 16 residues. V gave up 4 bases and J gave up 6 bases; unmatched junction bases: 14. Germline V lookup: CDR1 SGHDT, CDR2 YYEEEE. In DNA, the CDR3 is TGTGCCAGCAGCCCAATGACCGGGACAGGATTTGCTGAAGCTTTCTTT. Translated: CASSPMTGTGFAEAFF. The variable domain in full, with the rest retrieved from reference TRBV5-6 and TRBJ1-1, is DAGVTQSPTHLIKTRGQQVTLRCSPKSGHDTVSWYQQALGQGPQFIFQYYEEEERQRGNFPDRFSGHQFPNYSSELNVNALLLGDSALYLCASSPMTGTGFAEAFFGQGTRLTVV.

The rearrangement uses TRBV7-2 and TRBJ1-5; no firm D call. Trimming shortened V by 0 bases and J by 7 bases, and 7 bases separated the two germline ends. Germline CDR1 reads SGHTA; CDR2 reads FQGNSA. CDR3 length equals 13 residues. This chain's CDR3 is CASSLAPGQPQHF. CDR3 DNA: TGTGCCAGCAGCTTAGCCCCGGGGCAGCCCCAGCATTTT.

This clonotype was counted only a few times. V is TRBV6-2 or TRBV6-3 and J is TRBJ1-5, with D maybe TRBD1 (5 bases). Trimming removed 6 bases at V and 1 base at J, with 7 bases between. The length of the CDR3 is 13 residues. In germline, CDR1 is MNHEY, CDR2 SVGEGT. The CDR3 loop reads CASRRDSNQPQHF. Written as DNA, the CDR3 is TGTGCCAGCAGGAGGGACAGCAATCAGCCCCAGCATTTT.

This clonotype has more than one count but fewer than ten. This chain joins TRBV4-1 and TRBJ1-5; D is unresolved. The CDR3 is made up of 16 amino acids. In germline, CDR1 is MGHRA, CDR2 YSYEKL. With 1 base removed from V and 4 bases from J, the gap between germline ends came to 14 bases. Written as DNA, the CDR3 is TGCGCCAGCAGCCAAGTAATTGGACTGACTAATCAGCCCCAGCATTTT. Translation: CASSQVIGLTNQPQHF.

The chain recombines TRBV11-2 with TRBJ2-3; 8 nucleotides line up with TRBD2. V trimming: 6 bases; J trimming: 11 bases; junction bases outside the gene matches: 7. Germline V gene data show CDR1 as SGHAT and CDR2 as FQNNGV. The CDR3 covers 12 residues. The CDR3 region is CASRQTSGVQYF. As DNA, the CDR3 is TGTGCCAGCAGACAAACTAGCGGAGTGCAGTATTTT.

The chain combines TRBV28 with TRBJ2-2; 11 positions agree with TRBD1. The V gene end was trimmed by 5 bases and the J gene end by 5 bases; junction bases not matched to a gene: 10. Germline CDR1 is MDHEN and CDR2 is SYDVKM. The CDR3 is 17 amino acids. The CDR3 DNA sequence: TGTGCCAGCAGTCCATTCGGACAGGGGGCAGGAACCGGGGAGCTGTTTTTT. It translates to CASSPFGQGAGTGELFF.

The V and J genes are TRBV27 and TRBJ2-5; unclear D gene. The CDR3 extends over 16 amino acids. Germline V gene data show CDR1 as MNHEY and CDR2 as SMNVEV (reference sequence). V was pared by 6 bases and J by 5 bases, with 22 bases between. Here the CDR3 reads CASSLSRYPVGETQYF. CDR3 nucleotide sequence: TGTGCCAGCAGCCTATCTAGGTACCCAGTCGGGGAGACCCAGTACTTC.

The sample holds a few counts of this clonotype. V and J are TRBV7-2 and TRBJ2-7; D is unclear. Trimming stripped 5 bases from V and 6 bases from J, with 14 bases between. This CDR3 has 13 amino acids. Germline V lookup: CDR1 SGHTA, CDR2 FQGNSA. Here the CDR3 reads CASSPYGPGEQYF. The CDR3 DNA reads TGTGCCAGCAGCCCTTACGGGCCGGGCGAGCAGTACTTC.

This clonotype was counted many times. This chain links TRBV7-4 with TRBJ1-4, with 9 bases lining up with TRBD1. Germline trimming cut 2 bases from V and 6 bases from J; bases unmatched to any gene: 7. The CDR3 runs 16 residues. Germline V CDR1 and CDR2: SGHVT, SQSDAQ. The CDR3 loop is CASSLPGDRVYEKLFF. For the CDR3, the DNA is TGTGCCAGCAGCTTACCTGGGGACAGGGTTTATGAAAAACTGTTTTTT.

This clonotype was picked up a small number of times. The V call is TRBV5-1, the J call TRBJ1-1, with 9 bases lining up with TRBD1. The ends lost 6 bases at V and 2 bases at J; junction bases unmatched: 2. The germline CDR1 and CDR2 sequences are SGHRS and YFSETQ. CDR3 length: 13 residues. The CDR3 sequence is CASKTGGNTEAFF. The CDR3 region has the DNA TGCGCCAGCAAGACAGGGGGAAACACTGAAGCTTTCTTT.

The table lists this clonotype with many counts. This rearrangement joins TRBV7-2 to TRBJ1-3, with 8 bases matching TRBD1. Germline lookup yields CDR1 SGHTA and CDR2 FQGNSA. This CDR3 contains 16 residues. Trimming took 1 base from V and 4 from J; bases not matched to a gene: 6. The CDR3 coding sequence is TGTGCCAGCAGCTTAGGCAGGGGGCTCGGCGGAAACACCATATATTTT. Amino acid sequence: CASSLGRGLGGNTIYF. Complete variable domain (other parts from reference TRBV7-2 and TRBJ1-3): GAGVSQSPSNKVTEKGKDVELRCDPISGHTALYWYRQSLGQGLEFLIYFQGNSAPDKSGLPSDRFSAERTGGSVSTLTIQRTQQEDSAVYLCASSLGRGLGGNTIYFGEGSWLTVV.

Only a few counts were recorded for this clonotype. The CDR3 is CASSLDGYGHTNTEAFF. CDR3 nucleotide sequence: TGCGCCAGCAGCCTGGACGGATATGGACATACGAACACTGAAGCTTTCTTT. The chain combines TRBV5-1 with TRBJ1-1; a possible D gene is TRBD1 (5 bases). V lost 4 bases and J lost 1, with 20 bases in between. The CDR3 is 17 amino acids. From germline, CDR1 is SGHRS and CDR2 YFSETQ.

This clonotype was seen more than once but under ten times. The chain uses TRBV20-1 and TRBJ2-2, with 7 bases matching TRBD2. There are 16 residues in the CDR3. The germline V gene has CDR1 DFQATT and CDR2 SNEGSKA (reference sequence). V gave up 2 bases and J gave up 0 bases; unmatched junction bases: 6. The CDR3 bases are TGCAGTGCTAGACCCCCCGGGGGGACGAACACCGGGGAGCTGTTTTTT. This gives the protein CSARPPGGTNTGELFF.

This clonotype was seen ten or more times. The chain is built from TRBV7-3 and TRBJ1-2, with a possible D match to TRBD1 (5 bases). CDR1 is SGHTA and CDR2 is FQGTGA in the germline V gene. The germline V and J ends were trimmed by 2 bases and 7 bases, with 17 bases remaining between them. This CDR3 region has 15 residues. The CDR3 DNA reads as TGTGCCAGCAGCTTATCGCCTCGGGGCGAGGGTGGCTACACCTTC. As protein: CASSLSPRGEGGYTF.

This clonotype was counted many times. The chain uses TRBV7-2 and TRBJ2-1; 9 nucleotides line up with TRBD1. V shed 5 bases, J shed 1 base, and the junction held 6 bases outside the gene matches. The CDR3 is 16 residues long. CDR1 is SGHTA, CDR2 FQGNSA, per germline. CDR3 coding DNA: TGTGCCAGCAGCCGCGCCGGGACAGGGTCCTACAATGAGCAGTTCTTC. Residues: CASSRAGTGSYNEQFF.

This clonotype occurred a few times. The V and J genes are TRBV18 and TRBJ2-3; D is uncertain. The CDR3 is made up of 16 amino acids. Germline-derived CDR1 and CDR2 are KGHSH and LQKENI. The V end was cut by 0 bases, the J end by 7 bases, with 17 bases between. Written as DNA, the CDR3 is TGTGCCAGCTCACCACCAAACAGCCAAGTAGTTCATACGCAGTATTTT. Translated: CASSPPNSQVVHTQYF.

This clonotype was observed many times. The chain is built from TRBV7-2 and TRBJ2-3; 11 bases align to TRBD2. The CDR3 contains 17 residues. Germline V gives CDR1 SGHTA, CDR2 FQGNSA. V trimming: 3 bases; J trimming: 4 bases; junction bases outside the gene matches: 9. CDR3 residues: CASSFLAGGGRADTQYF. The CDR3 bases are TGTGCCAGCAGCTTTCTAGCGGGGGGCGGTAGAGCAGATACGCAGTATTTT.

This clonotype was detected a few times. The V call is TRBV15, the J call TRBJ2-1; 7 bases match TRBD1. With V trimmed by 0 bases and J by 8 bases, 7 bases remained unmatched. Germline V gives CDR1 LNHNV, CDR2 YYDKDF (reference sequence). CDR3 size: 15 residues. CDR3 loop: CATSRDPGGVDEQFF. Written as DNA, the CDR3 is TGTGCCACCAGCAGAGACCCAGGGGGAGTTGATGAGCAGTTCTTC.

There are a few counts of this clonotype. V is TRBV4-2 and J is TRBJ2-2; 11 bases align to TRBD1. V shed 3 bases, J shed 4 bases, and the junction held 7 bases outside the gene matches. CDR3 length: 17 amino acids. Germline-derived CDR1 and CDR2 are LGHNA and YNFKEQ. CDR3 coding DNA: TGTGCCAGCAGCCAGTATACCGGGACAGGGGGCACCGGGGAGCTGTTTTTT. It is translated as CASSQYTGTGGTGELFF.

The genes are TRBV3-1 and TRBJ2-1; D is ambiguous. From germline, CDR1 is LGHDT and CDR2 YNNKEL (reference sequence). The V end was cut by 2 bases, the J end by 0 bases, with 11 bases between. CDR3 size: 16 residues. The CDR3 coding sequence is TGTGCCAGCAGCCAACCGGGCAGGAACTCCTACAATGAGCAGTTCTTC. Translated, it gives CASSQPGRNSYNEQFF.

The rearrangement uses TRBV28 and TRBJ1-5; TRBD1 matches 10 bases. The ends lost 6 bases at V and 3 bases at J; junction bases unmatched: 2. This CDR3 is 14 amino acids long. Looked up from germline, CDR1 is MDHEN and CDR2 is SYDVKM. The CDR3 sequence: CASRGTGVNQPQHF. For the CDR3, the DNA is TGTGCCAGCAGGGGGACAGGGGTCAATCAGCCCCAGCATTTT.

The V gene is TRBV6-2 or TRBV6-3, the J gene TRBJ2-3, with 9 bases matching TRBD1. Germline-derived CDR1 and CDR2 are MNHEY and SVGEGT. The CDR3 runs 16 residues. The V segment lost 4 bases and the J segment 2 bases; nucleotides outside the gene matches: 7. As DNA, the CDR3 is TGTGCCAGCAGTTCCGGGACAGGGTTCTTCACAGATACGCAGTATTTT. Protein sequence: CASSSGTGFFTDTQYF.